This T cell receptor beta chain was captured in a study of blood T cells in healthy people across ages. Overall study results and limits: Age advanced and TCR beta diversity per million T cells fell, roughly linearly. Because sorting was not performed, PBMCs prevented conclusive naive versus antigen-experienced comparison.

Per-sample PBMC isolation yielded at least 7 million cells. Germline lookup yields CDR1 SGHAT and CDR2 FQNNGV. J lost 5 bases, V lost 7 bases, and 20 bases had no gene match. The CDR3 is made up of 18 amino acids. A second about 6 to 12 cycle PCR used barcoded and J-beta primers. Every sample produced at least 2.5 million CDR3-containing paired-end reads. In TCRdb, the 5' RACE reads were re-called with MiXCR into one record per CDR3 protein. The table includes over a million distinct CDR3 sequences, 40% to 55% detected once. For this clonotype: Its specificity is unknown.

The sample was blood. This TCR was sampled from a woman aged 60-75 years in good health. The V and J genes are TRBV11-2 and TRBJ2-3; 8 positions match TRBD1. CDR3 bases: TGTGCCAGCACAGCTTATATCGCAACGACAGGGGCAAAAGATACGCAGTATTTT. This sequence encodes CASTAYIATTGAKDTQYF.